The source of this TCR beta chain is a study of CD8+CD57+ T cells in acquired aplastic anemia. For CDR3 and TCR beta VDJ profiling, genomic DNA was the template used. MiXCR, run by TCRdb on the reads, gives a single entry per CDR3 protein. The table shows 150,000 or so distinct CDR3 sequences, with roughly 48% occurring only once. Findings and limits, study-wide: Overlapping CD8+ CDR3 repertoires of patients and controls contained under 35 shared sequences.

Comment on this clonotype: No antigen is known for it. This CDR3 fails to terminate in the conserved phenylalanine or tryptophan, so it likely reflects a read error.

The sequenced patients had an expansion of CD8+CD57+ cells seen by flow cytometry. Sequencing input: sorted CD4+, CD8+, or CD8+CD57+ T cells (not recorded which) from PBMCs. This TCR came from a human donor with aplastic anemia.

The CDR3: CASSPSGPGYTY. The DNA for the CDR3 is TGCGCCAGCAGCCCCTCGGGGCCTGGCTACACCTAC. The chain is built from TRBV2 and TRBJ1-2; possibly TRBD1 for D (5 bases). This CDR3 has 12 residues. Germline CDR1 and CDR2: SNHLY and FYNNEI.